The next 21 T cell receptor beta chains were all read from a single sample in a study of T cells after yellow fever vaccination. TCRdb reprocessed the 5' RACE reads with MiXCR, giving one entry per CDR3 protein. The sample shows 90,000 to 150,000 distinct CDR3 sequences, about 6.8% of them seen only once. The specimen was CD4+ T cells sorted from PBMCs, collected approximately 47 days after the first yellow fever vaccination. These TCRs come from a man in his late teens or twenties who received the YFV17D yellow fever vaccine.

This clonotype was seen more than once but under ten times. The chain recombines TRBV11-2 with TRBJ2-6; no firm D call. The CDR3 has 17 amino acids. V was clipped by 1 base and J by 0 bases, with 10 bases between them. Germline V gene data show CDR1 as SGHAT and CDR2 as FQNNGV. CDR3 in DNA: TGTGCCAGCAGCTTAGGTCGTGGGATCTCTGGGGCCAACGTCCTGACTTTC. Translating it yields CASSLGRGISGANVLTF.

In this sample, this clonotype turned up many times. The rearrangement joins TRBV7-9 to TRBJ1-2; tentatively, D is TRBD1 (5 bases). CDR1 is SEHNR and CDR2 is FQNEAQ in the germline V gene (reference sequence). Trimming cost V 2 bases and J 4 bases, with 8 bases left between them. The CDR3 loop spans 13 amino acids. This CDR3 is CASSLQGPYGYTF. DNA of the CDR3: TGTGCCAGCAGCTTACAGGGTCCCTATGGCTACACCTTC.

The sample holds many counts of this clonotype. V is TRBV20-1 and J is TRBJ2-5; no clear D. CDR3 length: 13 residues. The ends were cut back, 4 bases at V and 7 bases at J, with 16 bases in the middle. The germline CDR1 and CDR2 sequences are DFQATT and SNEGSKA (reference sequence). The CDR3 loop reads CSATPLSSRTQYF. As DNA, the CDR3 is TGCAGTGCTACCCCCCTGAGCTCCCGGACCCAGTACTTC.

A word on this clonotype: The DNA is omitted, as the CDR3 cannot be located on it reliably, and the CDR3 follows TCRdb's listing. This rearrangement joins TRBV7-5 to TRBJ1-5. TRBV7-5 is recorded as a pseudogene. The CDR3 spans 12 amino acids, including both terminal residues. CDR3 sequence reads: CISVPALEPQHF.

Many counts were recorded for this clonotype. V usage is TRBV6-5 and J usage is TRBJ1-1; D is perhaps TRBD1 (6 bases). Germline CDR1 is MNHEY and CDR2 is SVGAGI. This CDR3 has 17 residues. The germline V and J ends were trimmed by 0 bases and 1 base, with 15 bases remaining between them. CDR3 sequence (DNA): TGTGCCAGCAGTTACTCGGTCAGCAGGGGCAGGAACACTGAAGCTTTCTTT. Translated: CASSYSVSRGRNTEAFF.

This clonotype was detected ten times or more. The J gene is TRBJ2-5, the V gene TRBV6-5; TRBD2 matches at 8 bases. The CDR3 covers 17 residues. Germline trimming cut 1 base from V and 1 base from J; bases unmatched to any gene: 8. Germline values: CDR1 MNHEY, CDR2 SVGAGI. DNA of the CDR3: TGTGCCAGCAGTTACTTCGGCGGGGGGCTCCCCCAAGAGACCCAGTACTTC. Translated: CASSYFGGGLPQETQYF.

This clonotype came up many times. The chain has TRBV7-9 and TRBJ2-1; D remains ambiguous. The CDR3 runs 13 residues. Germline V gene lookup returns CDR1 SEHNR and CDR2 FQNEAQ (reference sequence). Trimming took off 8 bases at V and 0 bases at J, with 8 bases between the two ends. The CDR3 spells CASRESSYNEQFF. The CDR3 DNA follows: TGTGCCAGCCGAGAGAGCTCCTACAATGAGCAGTTCTTC.

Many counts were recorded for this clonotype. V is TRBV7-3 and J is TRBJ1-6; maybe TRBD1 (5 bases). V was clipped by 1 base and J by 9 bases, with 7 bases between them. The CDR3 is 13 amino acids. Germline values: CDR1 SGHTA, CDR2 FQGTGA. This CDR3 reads CASSLSQGSPLHF. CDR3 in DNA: TGTGCCAGCAGCTTAAGCCAGGGTTCACCCCTCCACTTT.

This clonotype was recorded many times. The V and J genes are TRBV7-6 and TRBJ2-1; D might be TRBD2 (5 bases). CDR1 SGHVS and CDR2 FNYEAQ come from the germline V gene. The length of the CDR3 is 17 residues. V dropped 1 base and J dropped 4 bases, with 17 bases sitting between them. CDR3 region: CASSLEAYSRTYNEQFF. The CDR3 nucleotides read TGTGCCAGCAGCTTAGAGGCCTACAGTAGGACTTACAATGAGCAGTTCTTC.

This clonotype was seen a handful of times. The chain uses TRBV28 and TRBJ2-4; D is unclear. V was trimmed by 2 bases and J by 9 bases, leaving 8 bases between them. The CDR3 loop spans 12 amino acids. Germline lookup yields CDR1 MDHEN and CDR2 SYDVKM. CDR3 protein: CASSLTNGIQYF. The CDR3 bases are TGTGCCAGCAGTTTAACAAATGGCATTCAGTACTTC. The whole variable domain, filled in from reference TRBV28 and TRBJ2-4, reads DVKVTQSSRYLVKRTGEKVFLECVQDMDHENMFWYRQDPGLGLRLIYFSYDVKMKEKGDIPEGYSVSREKKERFSLILESASTNQTSMYLCASSLTNGIQYFGAGTRLSVL.

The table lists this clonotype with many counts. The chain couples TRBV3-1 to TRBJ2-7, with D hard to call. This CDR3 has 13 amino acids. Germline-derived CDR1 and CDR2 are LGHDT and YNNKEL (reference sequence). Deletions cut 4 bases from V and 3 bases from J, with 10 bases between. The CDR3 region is CASSLGRRYEQYF. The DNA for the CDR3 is TGTGCCAGCAGCCTCGGCAGGCGCTACGAGCAGTACTTC.

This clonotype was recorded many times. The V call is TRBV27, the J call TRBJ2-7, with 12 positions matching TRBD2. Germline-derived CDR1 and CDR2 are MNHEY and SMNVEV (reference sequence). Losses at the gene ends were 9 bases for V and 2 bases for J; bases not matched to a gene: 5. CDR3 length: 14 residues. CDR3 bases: TGTGCCAGTCAGACTAGCGGGGGTACCTACGAGCAGTACGTC. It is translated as CASQTSGGTYEQYV.

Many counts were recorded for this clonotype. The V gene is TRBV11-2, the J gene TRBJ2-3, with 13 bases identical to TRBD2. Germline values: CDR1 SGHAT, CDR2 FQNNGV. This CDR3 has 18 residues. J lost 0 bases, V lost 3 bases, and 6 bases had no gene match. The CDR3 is CASSFLLAGGPSTDTQYF. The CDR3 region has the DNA TGTGCCAGCAGCTTTTTACTAGCGGGGGGGCCTAGCACAGATACGCAGTATTTT.

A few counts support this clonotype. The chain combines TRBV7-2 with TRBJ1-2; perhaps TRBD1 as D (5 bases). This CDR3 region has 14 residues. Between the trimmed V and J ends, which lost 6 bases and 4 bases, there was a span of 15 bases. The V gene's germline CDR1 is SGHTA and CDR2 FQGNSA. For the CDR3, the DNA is TGTGCCAGCAGGCATAGTCAGGGCCCCTATGGCTACACCTTC. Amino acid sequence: CASRHSQGPYGYTF.

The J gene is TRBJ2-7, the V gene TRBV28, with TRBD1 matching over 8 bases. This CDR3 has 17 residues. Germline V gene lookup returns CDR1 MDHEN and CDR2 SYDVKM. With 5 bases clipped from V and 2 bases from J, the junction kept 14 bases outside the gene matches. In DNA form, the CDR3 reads TGTGCCAGCAGTCCGTACGGGGGACAGGATACCACCTACGAGCAGTACGTC. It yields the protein CASSPYGGQDTTYEQYV.

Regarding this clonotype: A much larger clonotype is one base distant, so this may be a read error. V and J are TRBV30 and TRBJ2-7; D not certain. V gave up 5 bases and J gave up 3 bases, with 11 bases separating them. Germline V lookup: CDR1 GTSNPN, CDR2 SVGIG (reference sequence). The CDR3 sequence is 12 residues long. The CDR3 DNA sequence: TGTGCCTGGGTCGACGGAGTCTACGAGCAGTACTTC. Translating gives CAWVDGVYEQYF.

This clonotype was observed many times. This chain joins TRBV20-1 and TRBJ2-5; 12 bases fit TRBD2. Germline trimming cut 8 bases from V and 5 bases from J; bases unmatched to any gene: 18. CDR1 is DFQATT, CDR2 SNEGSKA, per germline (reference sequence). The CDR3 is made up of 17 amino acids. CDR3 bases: TGCAGTAGGACTAGCGGGGCATCGACCGGGCGTAGTGAGACCCAGTACTTC. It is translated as CSRTSGASTGRSETQYF.

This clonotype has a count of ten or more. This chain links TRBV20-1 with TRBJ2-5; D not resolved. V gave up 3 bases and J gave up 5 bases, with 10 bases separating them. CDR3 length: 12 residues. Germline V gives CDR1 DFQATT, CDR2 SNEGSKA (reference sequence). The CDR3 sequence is CSARARTETQYF. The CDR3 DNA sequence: TGCAGTGCTAGGGCCCGGACCGAGACCCAGTACTTC.

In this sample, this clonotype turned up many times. This chain's CDR3 is CSASESRRGETQYF. The CDR3 nucleotides read TGCAGTGCTAGCGAATCTAGGAGGGGCGAGACCCAGTACTTC. This chain connects TRBV20-1 to TRBJ2-5; possible D gene TRBD2, 6 bases. Per germline, CDR1 DFQATT and CDR2 SNEGSKA (reference sequence). This CDR3 contains 14 residues. V was clipped by 3 bases and J by 5 bases, with 16 bases between them.

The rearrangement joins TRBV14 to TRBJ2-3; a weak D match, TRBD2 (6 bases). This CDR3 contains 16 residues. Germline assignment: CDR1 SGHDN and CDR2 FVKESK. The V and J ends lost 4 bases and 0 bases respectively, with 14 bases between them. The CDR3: CASSRGTFRSTDTQYF. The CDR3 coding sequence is TGTGCCAGCAGCCGTGGGACTTTCCGAAGCACAGATACGCAGTATTTT.

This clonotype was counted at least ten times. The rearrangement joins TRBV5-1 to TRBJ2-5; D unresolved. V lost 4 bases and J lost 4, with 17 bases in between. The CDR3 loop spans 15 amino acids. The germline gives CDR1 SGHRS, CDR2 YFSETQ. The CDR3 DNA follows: TGCGCCAGCAGCCACCTGGGCCCGTCGGGAGAGACCCAGTACTTC. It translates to CASSHLGPSGETQYF.